The source of this T cell receptor (beta chain) is a study of blood T cell repertoires in COVID-19. Across the whole study: The United States, Italy and Spain provided the acute and convalescent COVID-19 samples.

This CDR3 has 15 amino acids. Trimming cost V 6 bases and J 0 bases; bases outside gene matches: 11. Germline values: CDR1 SQVTM, CDR2 ANQGSEA. Some clones are missing from TCRdb's copy, which holds only in-frame ones; the method was immunoSEQ multiplex PCR. The sample consists of tens of thousands of clones, more than 75% of them appearing once. A single count supports this clone. This rearrangement joins TRBV29-1 to TRBJ2-7; 7 bases fit TRBD1. The sequence came from an older man with acute or convalescent COVID-19. The specimen was peripheral blood. CDR3 nucleotides: TGCAGCGTCAAAGGGACAGACCTACCCTCCTACGAGCAGTACTTC. The encoded protein is CSVKGTDLPSYEQYF.